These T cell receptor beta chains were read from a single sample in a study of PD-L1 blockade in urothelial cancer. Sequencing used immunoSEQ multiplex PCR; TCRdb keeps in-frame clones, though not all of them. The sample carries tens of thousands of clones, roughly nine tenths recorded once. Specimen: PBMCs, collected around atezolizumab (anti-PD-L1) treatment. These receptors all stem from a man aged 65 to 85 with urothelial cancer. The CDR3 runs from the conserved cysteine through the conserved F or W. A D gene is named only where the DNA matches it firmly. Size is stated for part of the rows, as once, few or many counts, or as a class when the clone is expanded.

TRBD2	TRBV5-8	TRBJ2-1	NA	CASSLVSGRAHNEQFF	TGTGCCAGCAGCTTGGTTAGCGGGAGGGCCCACAATGAGCAGTTCTTC
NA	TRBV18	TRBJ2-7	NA	CASSPSRSEQYF	TGTGCCAGCTCACCATCGAGGTCCGAGCAGTACTTC
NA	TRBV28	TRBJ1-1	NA	CASSLYAGVAFF	TGTGCCAGCAGTTTATATGCCGGGGTAGCTTTCTTT
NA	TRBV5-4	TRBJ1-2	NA	CASSPQGLNYGYTF	TGTGCCAGCAGCCCCCAGGGTCTTAACTATGGCTACACCTTC
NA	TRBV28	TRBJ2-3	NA	CASSRTVLLTDTQYF	TGTGCCAGCAGCCGAACGGTACTACTCACAGATACGCAGTATTTT
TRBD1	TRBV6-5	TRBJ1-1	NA	CASSYGQGARAFF	TGTGCCAGCAGTTACGGTCAGGGGGCAAGAGCTTTCTTT
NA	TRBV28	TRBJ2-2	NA	CASCDTGELFF	TGTGCCAGCTGCGACACCGGGGAGCTGTTTTTT
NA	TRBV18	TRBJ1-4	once	CASSPRGTTNEKLFF	TGTGCCAGCTCACCCAGAGGTACAACTAATGAAAAACTGTTTTTT
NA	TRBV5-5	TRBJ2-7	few	CASSLGQEVYEQYF	TGTGCCAGCAGCTTGGGGCAGGAGGTCTACGAGCAGTACTTC
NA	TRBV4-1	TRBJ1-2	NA	CASSPSNRGLYGYTF	TGCGCCAGCAGCCCCAGTAATAGGGGACTATATGGCTACACCTTC
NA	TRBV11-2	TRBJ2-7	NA	CASSLERGPGTKQYF	TGTGCCAGCAGCTTAGAAAGAGGGCCTGGTACGAAGCAGTACTTC
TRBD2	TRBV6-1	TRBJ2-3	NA	CASSEAGLAGGAGTQYF	TGTGCCAGCAGTGAAGCCGGACTAGCGGGAGGGGCAGGTACGCAGTATTTT
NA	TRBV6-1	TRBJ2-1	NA	CASSEWRLAAAYNEQFF	TGTGCCAGCAGTGAATGGCGCCTAGCAGCAGCCTACAATGAGCAGTTCTTC
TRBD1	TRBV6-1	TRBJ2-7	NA	CASRSGQGASYEQYF	TGTGCCAGCAGATCCGGACAGGGGGCCTCCTACGAGCAGTACTTC
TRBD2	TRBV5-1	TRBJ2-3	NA	CASSITGTTSSPDTQYF	TGCGCCAGCAGCATAACCGGGACTACATCCTCCCCGGATACGCAGTATTTT
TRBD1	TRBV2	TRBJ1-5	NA	CASSPRGQGARQPQHF	TGTGCCAGCAGCCCGCGGGGGCAGGGGGCACGGCAGCCCCAGCATTTT
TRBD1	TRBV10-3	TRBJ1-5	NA	CAIKSDRVGNQPQHF	TGTGCCATCAAATCAGACAGGGTCGGTAATCAGCCCCAGCATTTT
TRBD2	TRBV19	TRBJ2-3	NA	CASSILGLAGSDTQYF	TGTGCCAGTAGTATCCTGGGACTAGCGGGATCAGATACGCAGTATTTT
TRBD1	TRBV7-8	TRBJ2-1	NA	CASRQGEGGEQFF	TGTGCCAGCAGACAGGGGGAAGGAGGTGAGCAGTTCTTC
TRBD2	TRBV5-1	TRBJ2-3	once	CASSLSVSSGGGADTQYF	TGCGCCAGCAGCTTGAGTGTCTCTAGCGGCGGAGGGGCAGATACGCAGTATTTT
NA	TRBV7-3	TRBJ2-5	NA	CASSSDRKETQYF	TGTGCCAGCAGTTCAGACAGAAAAGAGACCCAGTACTTC
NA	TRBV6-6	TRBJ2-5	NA	CASSYSNPGITETQYF	TGTGCCAGCAGTTACTCGAATCCAGGGATCACAGAGACCCAGTACTTC
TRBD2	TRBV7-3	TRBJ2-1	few	CASSRTSGSNNEQFF	TGTGCCAGCAGCCGGACTAGCGGGAGTAACAATGAGCAGTTCTTC
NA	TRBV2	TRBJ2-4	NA	CASSEARTASNIQYF	TGTGCCAGCAGTGAAGCGCGGACAGCTTCAAACATTCAGTACTTC
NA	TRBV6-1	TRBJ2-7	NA	CASSAVYEQYF	TGTGCCAGCAGTGCCGTTTACGAGCAGTACTTC
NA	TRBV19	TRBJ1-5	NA	CASSDSWVQPQHF	TGTGCCAGTAGTGACTCCTGGGTTCAGCCCCAGCATTTT
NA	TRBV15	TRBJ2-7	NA	CATGAGEDPFSYEQYF	TGTGCCACGGGGGCGGGAGAAGACCCCTTTTCGTACGAGCAGTACTTC
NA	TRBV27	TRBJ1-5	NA	CASRGGGFQPQHF	TGTGCCAGCAGGGGTGGCGGTTTTCAGCCCCAGCATTTT
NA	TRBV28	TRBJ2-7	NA	CASSLVQGPYEQYF	TGTGCCAGCAGTTTAGTACAGGGTCCTTACGAGCAGTACTTC
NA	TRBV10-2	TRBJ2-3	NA	CASREAGTTDTQYF	TGCGCCAGCAGGGAGGCGGGAACGACAGATACGCAGTATTTT
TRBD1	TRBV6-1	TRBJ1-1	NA	CASRTQGEYFF	TGTGCCAGCAGGACCCAGGGGGAGTATTTCTTT
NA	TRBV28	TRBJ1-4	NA	CASSYGGGGSSTATNEKLFF	TGTGCCAGCAGTTATGGGGGTGGGGGCAGTTCTACTGCAACTAATGAAAAACTGTTTTTT
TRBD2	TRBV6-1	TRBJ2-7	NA	CASSASGTSYEQYF	TGTGCCAGCAGTGCTAGCGGGACTTCCTACGAGCAGTACTTC